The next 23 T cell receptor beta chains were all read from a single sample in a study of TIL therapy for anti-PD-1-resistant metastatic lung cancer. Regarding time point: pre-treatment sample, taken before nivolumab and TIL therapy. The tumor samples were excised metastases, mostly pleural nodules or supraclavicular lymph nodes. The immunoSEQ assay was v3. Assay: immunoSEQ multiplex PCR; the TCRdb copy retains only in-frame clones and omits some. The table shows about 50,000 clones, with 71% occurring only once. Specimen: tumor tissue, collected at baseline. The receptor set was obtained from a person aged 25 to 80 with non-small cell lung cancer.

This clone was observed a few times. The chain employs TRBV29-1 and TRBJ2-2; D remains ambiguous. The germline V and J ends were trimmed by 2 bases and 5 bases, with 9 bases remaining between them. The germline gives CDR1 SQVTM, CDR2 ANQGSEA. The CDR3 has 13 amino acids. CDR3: CSVERQETGELFF. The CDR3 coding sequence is TGCAGCGTTGAACGGCAGGAAACCGGGGAGCTGTTTTTT.

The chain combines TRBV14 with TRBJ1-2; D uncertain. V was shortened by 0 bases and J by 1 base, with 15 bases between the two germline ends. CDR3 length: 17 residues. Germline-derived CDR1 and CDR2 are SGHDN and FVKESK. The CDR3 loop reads CASSQDVFGGYNYGYTF. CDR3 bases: TGTGCCAGCAGCCAAGATGTATTTGGAGGGTATAACTATGGCTACACCTTC. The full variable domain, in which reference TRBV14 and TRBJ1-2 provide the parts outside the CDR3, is EAGVTQFPSHSVIEKGQTVTLRCDPISGHDNLYWYRRVMGKEIKFLLHFVKESKQDESGMPNNRFLAERTGGTYSTLKVQPAELEDSGVYFCASSQDVFGGYNYGYTFGSGTRLTVV.

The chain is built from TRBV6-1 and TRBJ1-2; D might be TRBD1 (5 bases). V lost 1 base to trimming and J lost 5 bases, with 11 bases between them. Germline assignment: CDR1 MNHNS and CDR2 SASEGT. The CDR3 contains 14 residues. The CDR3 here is CASSEVGARYGYTF. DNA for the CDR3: TGTGCCAGCAGTGAAGTCGGGGCCAGGTATGGCTACACCTTC.

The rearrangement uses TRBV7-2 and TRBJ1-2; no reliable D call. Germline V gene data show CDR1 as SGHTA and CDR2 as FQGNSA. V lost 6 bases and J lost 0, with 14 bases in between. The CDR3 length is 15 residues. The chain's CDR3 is CASRFGWLPNYGYTF. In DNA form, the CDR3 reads TGTGCCAGCAGGTTCGGGTGGCTTCCTAACTATGGCTACACCTTC.

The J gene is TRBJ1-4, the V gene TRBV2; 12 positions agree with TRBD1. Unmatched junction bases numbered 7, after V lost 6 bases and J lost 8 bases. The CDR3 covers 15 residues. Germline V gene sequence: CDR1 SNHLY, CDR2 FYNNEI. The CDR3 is CASRTTGTGGEKLFF. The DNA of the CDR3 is TGTGCCAGCAGGACCACCGGGACAGGGGGCGAAAAACTGTTTTTT.

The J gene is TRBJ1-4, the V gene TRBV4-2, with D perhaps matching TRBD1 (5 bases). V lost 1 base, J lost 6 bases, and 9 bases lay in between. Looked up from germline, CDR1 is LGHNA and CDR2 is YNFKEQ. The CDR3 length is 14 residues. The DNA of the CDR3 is TGTGCCAGCAGCCAAGGGACACAGGATGAAAAACTGTTTTTT. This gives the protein CASSQGTQDEKLFF.

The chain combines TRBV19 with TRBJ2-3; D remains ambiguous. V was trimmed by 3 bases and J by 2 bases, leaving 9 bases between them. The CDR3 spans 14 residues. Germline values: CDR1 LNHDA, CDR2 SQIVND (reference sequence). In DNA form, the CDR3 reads TGTGCCAGTAGTATCGGGCAGAACACAGATACGCAGTATTTT. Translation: CASSIGQNTDTQYF.

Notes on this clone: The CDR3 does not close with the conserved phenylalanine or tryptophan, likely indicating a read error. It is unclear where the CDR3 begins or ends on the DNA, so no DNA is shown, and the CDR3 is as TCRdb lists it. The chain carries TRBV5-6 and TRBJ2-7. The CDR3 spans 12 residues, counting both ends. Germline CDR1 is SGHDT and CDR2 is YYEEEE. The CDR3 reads CASSSGQSTPGI.

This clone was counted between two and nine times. Here the CDR3 reads CASSLGVQDTQYF. The DNA of the CDR3 is TGCGCCAGCAGCTTGGGGGTGCAAGATACGCAGTATTTT. The chain has TRBV5-1 and TRBJ2-3; D remains unclear. The CDR3 is made up of 13 amino acids. V lost 0 bases and J 5 bases, leaving 7 bases between the germline ends. In germline, CDR1 is SGHRS, CDR2 YFSETQ.

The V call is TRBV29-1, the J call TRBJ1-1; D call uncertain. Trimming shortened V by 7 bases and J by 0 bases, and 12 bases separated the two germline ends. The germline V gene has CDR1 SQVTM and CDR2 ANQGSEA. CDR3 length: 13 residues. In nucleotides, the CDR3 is TGCAGCGCACGCGAACATATGAACACTGAAGCTTTCTTT. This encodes CSAREHMNTEAFF.

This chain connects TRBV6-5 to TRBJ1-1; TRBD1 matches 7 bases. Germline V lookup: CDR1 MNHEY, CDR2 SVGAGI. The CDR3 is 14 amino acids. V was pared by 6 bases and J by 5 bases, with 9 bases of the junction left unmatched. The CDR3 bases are TGTGCCAGCAGGGCTGTGACAGGGAAAACTGAAGCTTTCTTT. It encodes CASRAVTGKTEAFF.

CDR3 in amino acids: CASSFQGGIGEKLFF. DNA of the CDR3: TGTGCCAGCAGCTTCCAGGGGGGGATCGGCGAAAAACTGTTTTTT. V usage is TRBV5-5 and J usage is TRBJ1-4, with TRBD1 identical over 7 bases. The CDR3 runs 15 residues. CDR1 and CDR2 (germline): SGHKS, YYEKEE (reference sequence). The V and J ends lost 2 bases and 8 bases, in that order; junction bases with no gene match: 9.

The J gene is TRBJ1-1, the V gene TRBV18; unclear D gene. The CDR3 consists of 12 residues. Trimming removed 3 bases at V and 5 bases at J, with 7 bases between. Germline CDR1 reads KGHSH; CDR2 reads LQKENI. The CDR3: CASSPDGTEAFF. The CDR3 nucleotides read TGTGCCAGCTCACCGGACGGGACTGAAGCTTTCTTT. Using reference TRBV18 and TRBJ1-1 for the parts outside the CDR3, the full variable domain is NAGVMQNPRHLVRRRGQEARLRCSPMKGHSHVYWYRQLPEEGLKFMVYLQKENIIDESGMPKERFSAEFPKEGPSILRIQQVVRGDSAAYFCASSPDGTEAFFGQGTRLTVV.

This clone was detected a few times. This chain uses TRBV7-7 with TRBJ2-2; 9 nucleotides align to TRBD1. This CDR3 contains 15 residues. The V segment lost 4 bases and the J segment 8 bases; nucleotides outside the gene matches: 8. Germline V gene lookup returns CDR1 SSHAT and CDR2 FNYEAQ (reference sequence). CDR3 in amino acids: CASSSRTGALGELFF. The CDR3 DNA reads TGTGCCAGCAGCTCCAGGACAGGGGCATTGGGGGAGCTGTTTTTT. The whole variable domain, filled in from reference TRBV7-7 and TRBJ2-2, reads GAGVSQSPRYKVTKRGQDVTLRCDPISSHATLYWYQQALGQGPEFLTYFNYEAQPDKSGLPSDRFSAERPEGSISTLTIQRTEQRDSAMYRCASSSRTGALGELFFGEGSRLTVL.

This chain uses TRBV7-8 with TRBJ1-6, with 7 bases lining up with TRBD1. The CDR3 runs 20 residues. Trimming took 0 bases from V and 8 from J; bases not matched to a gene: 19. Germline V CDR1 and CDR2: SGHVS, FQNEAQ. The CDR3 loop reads CASSLAQGRGMNNLHSPLHF. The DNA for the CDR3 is TGTGCCAGCAGCTTAGCGCAGGGCAGGGGGATGAATAATCTTCATTCACCCCTCCACTTT.

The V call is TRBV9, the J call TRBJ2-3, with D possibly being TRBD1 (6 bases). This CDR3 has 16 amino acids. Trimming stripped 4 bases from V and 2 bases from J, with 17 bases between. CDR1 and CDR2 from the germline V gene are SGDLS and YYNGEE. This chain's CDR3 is CASSPREGVFTDTQYF. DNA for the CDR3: TGTGCCAGCAGCCCCCGAGAGGGGGTTTTCACAGATACGCAGTATTTT. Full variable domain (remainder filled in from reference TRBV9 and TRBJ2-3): DSGVTQTPKHLITATGQRVTLRCSPRSGDLSVYWYQQSLDQGLQFLIQYYNGEERAKGNILERFSAQQFPDLHSELNLSSLELGDSALYFCASSPREGVFTDTQYFGPGTRLTVL.

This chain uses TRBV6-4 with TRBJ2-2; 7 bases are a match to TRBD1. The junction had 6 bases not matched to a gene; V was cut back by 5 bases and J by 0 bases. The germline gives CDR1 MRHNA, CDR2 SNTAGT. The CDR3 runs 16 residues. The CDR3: CASSIQGPPNTGELFF. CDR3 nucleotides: TGTGCCAGCAGTATACAGGGGCCTCCGAACACCGGGGAGCTGTTTTTT.

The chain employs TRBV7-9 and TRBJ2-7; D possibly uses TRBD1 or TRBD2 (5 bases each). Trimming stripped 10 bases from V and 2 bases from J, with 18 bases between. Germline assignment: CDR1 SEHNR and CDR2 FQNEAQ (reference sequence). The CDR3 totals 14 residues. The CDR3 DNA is TGTGCCACCGTCTCCTTGATGGGACCCTACGAGCAGTACTTC. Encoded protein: CATVSLMGPYEQYF.

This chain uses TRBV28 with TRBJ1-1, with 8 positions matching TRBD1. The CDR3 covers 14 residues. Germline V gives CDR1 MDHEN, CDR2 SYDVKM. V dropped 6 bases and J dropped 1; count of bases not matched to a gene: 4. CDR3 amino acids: CASRAGGGNTEAFF. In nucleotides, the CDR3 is TGTGCCAGCAGGGCAGGGGGCGGGAACACTGAAGCTTTCTTT.

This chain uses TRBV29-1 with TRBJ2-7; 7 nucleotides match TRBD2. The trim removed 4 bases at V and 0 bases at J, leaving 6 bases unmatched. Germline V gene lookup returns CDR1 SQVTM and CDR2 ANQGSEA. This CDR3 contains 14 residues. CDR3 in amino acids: CSVVASGTSYEQYF. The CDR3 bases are TGCAGCGTTGTGGCTAGCGGAACCTCCTACGAGCAGTACTTC.

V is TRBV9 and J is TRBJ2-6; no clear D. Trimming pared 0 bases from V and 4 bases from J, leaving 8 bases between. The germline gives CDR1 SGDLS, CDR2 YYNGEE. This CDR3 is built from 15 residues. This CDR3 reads CASSVGSLGANVLTF. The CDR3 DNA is TGTGCCAGCAGCGTAGGAAGCCTGGGGGCCAACGTCCTGACTTTC. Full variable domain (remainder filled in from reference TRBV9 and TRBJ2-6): DSGVTQTPKHLITATGQRVTLRCSPRSGDLSVYWYQQSLDQGLQFLIQYYNGEERAKGNILERFSAQQFPDLHSELNLSSLELGDSALYFCASSVGSLGANVLTFGAGSRLTVL.

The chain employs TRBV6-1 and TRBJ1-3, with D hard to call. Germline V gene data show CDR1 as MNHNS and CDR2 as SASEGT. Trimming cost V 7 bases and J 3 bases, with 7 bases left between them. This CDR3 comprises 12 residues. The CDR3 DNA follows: TGTGCCAGCATGCGGGTTGGAAACACCATATATTTT. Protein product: CASMRVGNTIYF.

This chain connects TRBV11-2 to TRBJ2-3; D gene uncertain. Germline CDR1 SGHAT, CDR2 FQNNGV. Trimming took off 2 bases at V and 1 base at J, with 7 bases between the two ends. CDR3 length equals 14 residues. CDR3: CASSLMWGTDTQYF. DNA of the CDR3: TGTGCCAGCAGCTTAATGTGGGGCACAGATACGCAGTATTTT.